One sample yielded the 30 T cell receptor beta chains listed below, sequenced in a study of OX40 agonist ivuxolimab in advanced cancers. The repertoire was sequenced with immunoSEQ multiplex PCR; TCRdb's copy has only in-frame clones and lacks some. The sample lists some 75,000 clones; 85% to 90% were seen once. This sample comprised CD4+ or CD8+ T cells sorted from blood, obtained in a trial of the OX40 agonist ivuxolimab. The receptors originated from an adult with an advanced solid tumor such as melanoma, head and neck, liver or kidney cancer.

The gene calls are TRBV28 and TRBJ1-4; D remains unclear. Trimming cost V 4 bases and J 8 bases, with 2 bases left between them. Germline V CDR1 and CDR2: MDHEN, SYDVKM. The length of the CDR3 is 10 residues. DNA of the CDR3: TGTGCCAGCAGTTCGGAAAAACTGTTTTTT. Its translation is CASSSEKLFF.

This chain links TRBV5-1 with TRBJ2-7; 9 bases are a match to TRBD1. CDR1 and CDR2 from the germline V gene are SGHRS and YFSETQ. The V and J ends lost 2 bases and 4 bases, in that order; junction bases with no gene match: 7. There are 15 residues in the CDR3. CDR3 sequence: CASSFTGTGNYEQYF. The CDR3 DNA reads TGCGCCAGCAGCTTTACCGGGACAGGGAATTACGAGCAGTACTTC.

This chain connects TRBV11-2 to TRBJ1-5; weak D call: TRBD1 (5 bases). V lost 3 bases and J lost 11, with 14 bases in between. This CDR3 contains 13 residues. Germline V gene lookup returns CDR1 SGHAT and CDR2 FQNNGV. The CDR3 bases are TGTGCCAGCAGCTTTGGGGGTAGTGGAGCCCAGCATTTT. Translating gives CASSFGGSGAQHF. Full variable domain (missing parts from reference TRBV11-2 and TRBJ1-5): EAGVAQSPRYKIIEKRQSVAFWCNPISGHATLYWYQQILGQGPKLLIQFQNNGVVDDSQLPKDRFSAERLKGVDSTLKIQPAKLEDSAVYLCASSFGGSGAQHFGDGTRLSIL.

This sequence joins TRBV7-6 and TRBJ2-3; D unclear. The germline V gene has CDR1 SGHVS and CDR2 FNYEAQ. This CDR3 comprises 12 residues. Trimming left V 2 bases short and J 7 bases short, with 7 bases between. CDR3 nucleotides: TGTGCCAGCAGCTTAATTTGGAATACGCAGTATTTT. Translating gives CASSLIWNTQYF.

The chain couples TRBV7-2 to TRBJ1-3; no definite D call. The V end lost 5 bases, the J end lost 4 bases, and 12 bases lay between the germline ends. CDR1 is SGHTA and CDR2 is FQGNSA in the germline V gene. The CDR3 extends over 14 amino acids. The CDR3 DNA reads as TGTGCCAGCAGCACGACGGGTCCGGGAAACACCATATATTTT. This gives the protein CASSTTGPGNTIYF.

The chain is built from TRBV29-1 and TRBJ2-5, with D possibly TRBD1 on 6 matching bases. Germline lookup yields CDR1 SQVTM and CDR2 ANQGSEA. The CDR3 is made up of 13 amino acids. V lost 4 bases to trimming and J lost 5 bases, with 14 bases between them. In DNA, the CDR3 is TGCAGCGTTGGGGCGGGCAGGGGTGAGACCCAGTACTTC. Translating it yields CSVGAGRGETQYF.

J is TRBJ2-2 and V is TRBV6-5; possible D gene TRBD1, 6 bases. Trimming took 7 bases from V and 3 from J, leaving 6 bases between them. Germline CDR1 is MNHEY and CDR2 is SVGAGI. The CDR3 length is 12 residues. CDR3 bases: TGTGCCAGCAACAGGGACACCGGGGAGCTGTTTTTT. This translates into CASNRDTGELFF.

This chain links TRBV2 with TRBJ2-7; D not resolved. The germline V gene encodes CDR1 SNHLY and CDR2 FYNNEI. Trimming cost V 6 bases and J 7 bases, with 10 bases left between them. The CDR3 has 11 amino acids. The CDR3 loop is CASRTAGEQYF. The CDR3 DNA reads TGTGCCAGCAGAACTGCTGGGGAGCAGTACTTC.

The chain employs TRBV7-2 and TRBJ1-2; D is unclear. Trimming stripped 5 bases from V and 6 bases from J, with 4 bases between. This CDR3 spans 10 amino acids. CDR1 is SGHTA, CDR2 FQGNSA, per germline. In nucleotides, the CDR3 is TGTGCCAGCAGCGATAATGGCTACACCTTC. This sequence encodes CASSDNGYTF.

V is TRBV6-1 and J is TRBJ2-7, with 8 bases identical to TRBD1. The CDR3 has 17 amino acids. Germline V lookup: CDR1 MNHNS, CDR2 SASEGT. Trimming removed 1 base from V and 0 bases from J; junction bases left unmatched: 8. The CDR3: CASSEVRGQGYSYEQYV. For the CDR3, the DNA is TGTGCCAGCAGTGAAGTTCGTGGACAGGGCTACTCCTACGAGCAGTACGTC.

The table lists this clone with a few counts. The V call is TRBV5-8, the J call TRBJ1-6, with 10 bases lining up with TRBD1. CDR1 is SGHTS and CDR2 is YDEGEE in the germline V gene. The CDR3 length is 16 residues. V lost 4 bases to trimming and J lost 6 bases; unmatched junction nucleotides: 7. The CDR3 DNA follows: TGTGCCAGCAGCCCACCTGGGGACAGGGGTAATTCACCCCTCCACTTT. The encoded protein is CASSPPGDRGNSPLHF.

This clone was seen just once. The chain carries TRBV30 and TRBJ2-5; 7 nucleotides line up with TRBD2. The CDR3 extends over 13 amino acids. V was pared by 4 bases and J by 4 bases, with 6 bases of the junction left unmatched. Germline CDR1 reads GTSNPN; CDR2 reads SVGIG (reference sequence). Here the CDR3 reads CAWNGGEAETQYF. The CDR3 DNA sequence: TGTGCCTGGAATGGGGGGGAGGCAGAGACCCAGTACTTC. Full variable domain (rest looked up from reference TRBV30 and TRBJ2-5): SQTIHQWPATLVQPVGSPLSLECTVEGTSNPNLYWYRQAAGRGLQLLFYSVGIGQISSEVPQNLSASRPQDRQFILSSKKLLLSDSGFYLCAWNGGEAETQYFGPGTRLLVL.

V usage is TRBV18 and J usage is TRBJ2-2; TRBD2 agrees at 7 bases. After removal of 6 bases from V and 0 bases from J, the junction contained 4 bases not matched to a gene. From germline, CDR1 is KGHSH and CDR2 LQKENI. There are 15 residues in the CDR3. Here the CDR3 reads CASSPGLTNTGELFF. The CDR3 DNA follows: TGTGCCAGCTCGCCGGGACTAACGAACACCGGGGAGCTGTTTTTT.

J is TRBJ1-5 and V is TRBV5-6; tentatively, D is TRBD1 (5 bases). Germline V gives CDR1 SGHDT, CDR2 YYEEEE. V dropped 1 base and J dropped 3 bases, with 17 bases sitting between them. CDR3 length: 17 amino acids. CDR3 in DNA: TGTGCCAGCAGCTTGACTCTGGGCAGGGAGAACAATCAGCCCCAGCATTTT. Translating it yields CASSLTLGRENNQPQHF.

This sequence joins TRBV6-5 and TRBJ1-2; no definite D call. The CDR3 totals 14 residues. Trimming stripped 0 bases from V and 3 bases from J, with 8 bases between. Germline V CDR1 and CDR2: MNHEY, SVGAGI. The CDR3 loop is CASSYSLSDYGYTF. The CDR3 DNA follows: TGTGCCAGCAGTTACTCGCTCAGTGACTATGGCTACACCTTC.

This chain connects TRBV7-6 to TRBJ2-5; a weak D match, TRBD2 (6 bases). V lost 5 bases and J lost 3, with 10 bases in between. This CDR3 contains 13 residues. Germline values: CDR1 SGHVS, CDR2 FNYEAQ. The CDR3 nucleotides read TGTGCCAGCAGCCCGGGGGTTGAAGAGACCCAGTACTTC. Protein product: CASSPGVEETQYF.

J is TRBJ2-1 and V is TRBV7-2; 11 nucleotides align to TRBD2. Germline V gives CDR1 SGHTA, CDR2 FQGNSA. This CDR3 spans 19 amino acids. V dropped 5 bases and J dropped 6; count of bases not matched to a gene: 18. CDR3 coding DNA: TGTGCCAGCAGCGTCCCTAGGGTCCCTAGCGGGGGGCCGGGCAATGAGCAGTTCTTC. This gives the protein CASSVPRVPSGGPGNEQFF.

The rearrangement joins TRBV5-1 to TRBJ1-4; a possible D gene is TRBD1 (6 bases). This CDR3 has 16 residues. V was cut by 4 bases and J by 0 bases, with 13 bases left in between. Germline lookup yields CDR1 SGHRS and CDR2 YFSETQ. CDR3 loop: CASSLGQTATNEKLFF. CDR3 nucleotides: TGCGCCAGCAGCCTAGGACAGACCGCAACTAATGAAAAACTGTTTTTT.

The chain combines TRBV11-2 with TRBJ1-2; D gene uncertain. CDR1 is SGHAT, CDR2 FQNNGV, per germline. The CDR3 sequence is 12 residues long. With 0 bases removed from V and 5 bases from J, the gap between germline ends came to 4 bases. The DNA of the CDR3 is TGTGCCAGCAGCTTAGAGGGGTATGGCTACACCTTC. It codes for CASSLEGYGYTF.

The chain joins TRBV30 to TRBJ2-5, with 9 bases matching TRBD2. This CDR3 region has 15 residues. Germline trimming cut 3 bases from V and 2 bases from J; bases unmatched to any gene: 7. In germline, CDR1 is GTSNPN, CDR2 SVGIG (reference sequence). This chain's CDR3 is CAWRRGGGAQETQYF. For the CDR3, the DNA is TGTGCCTGGAGGCGGGGCGGGGGGGCGCAAGAGACCCAGTACTTC.

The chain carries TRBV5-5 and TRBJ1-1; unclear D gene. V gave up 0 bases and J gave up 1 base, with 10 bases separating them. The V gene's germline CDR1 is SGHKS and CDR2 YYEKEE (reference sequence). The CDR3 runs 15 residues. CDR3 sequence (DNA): TGTGCCAGCAGCTTGGAATCGGGAAGGAACACTGAAGCTTTCTTT. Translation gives CASSLESGRNTEAFF. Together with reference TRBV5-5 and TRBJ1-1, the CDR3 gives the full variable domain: DAGVTQSPTHLIKTRGQQVTLRCSPISGHKSVSWYQQVLGQGPQFIFQYYEKEERGRGNFPDRFSARQFPNYSSELNVNALLLGDSALYLCASSLESGRNTEAFFGQGTRLTVV.

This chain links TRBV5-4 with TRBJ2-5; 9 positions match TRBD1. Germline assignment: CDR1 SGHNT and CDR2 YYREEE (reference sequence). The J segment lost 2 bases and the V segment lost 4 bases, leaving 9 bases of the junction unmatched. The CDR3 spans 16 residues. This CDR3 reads CASSQWGTGRQETQYF. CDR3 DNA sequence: TGTGCCAGCAGCCAATGGGGGACAGGGAGGCAAGAGACCCAGTACTTC. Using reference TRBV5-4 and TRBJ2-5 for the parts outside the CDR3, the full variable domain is ETGVTQSPTHLIKTRGQQVTLRCSSQSGHNTVSWYQQALGQGPQFIFQYYREEENGRGNFPPRFSGLQFPNYSSELNVNALELDDSALYLCASSQWGTGRQETQYFGPGTRLLVL.

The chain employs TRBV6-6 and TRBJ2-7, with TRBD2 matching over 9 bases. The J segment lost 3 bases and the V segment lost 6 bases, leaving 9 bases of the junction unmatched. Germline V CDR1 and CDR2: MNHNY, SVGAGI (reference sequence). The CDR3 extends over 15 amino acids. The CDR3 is CASSIGTSRLYEQYV. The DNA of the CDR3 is TGTGCCAGCAGCATAGGGACTAGCAGGCTCTACGAGCAGTACGTC.

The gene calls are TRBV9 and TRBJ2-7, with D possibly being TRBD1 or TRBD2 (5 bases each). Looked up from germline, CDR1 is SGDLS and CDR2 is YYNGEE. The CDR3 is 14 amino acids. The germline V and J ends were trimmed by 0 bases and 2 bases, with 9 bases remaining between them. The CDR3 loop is CASSVDLGAYEQYF. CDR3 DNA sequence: TGTGCCAGCAGCGTAGATCTGGGGGCCTACGAGCAGTACTTC. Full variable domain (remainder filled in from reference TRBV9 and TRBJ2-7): DSGVTQTPKHLITATGQRVTLRCSPRSGDLSVYWYQQSLDQGLQFLIQYYNGEERAKGNILERFSAQQFPDLHSELNLSSLELGDSALYFCASSVDLGAYEQYFGPGTRLTVT.

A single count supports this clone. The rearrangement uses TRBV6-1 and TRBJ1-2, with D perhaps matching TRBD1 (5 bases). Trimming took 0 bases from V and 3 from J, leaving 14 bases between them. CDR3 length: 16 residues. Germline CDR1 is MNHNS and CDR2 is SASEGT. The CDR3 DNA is TGTGCCAGCAGTGAAGCGCGGACACCCCTTTACTATGGCTACACCTTC. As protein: CASSEARTPLYYGYTF.

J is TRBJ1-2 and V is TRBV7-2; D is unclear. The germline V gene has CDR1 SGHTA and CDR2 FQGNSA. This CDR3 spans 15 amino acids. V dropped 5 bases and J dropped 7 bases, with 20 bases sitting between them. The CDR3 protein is CASSESNSAWLGYTF. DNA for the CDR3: TGTGCCAGCAGCGAATCTAACAGCGCTTGGCTTGGCTACACCTTC.

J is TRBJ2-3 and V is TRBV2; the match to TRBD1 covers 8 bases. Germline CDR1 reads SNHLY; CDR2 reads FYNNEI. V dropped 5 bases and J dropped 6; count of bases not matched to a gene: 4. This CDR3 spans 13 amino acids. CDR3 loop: CASSQDREDTQYF. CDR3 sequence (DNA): TGTGCCAGCAGTCAGGACAGGGAGGATACGCAGTATTTT.

CDR3 amino acids: CASRARNYGYTF. CDR3 DNA sequence: TGTGCCAGTAGGGCCAGGAACTATGGCTACACCTTC. The V gene is TRBV28, the J gene TRBJ1-2; D ambiguous. The CDR3 is 12 amino acids. Deletions cut 9 bases from V and 2 bases from J, with 10 bases between. The germline CDR1 and CDR2 sequences are MDHEN and SYDVKM.

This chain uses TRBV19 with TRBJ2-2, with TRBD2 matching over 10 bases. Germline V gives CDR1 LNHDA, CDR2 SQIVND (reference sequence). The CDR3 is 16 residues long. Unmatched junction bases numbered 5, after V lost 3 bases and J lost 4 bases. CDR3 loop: CASSISSGGPTGELFF. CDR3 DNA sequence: TGTGCCAGTAGTATTAGTAGCGGGGGGCCCACCGGGGAGCTGTTTTTT.

This CDR3 reads CASSYGQGRNDGELFF. In nucleotides, the CDR3 is TGTGCCAGCAGTTACGGACAGGGAAGAAATGACGGGGAGCTGTTTTTT. This chain joins TRBV6-5 and TRBJ2-2, with 8 bases matching TRBD1. The CDR3 spans 16 residues. The J segment lost 7 bases and the V segment lost 2 bases, leaving 9 bases of the junction unmatched. Germline assignment: CDR1 MNHEY and CDR2 SVGAGI.